This is a list of T cell receptor beta chains from one sample in a study of blood T cells in healthy people across ages. TCRdb analysed the 5' RACE reads with MiXCR anew, one entry per CDR3 protein. The sample has over 500,000 distinct CDR3 sequences, around a quarter seen once; the top ten hold approximately 3.6%. The same data also contributed to another study, on T cells of mothers and their children.

Material for sequencing was blood. The receptor set was obtained from a boy aged 2 to 9 in good health. CDR3s include the opening cysteine and the closing phenylalanine or tryptophan. The order of the fields is clone size, V gene, J gene, D gene, CDR3 DNA, CDR3 protein. The D gene is left open where the match is weak. Size tells how often a clone was seen (once, few, many) or the class of an expanded clone, and some rows leave it out.

size: once; V: TRBV7-6; J: TRBJ1-1; D: TRBD1; DNA: TGTGCCAGCAGCTTATGGGCAGGGGGCACTGAAGCTTTCTTT; CDR3: CASSLWAGGTEAFF
size: .; V: TRBV20-1; J: TRBJ2-1; D: TRBD2; DNA: TGCAGTGCGAATGGCGGACTAGCGGGATCCAATGAGCAGTTCTTC; CDR3: CSANGGLAGSNEQFF
size: .; V: TRBV24-1; J: TRBJ1-4; D: .; DNA: TGTGCCACCAGTAAAGGGACAAGTGAAAAACTGTTTTTT; CDR3: CATSKGTSEKLFF
size: .; V: TRBV2; J: TRBJ2-7; D: TRBD2; DNA: TGTGCCAGCAACGGACTAGCGGGAGCAACAATCTTC; CDR3: CASNGLAGATIF
size: .; V: TRBV6-5; J: TRBJ2-5; D: TRBD1; DNA: TGTGCCAGCAGTTTCCCGGGACAGGGAGGATGGGAGACCCAGTACTTC; CDR3: CASSFPGQGGWETQYF
size: few; V: TRBV6-4; J: TRBJ2-1; D: .; DNA: TGTGCCAGCAGCTCAACTATAGGTTTATACAATGAGCAGTTCTTC; CDR3: CASSSTIGLYNEQFF
size: .; V: TRBV25-1; J: TRBJ2-3; D: TRBD2; DNA: TGTGCCATCCTCGGGGAGGGAGATACGCAGTATTTT; CDR3: CAILGEGDTQYF
size: .; V: TRBV18; J: TRBJ2-7; D: TRBD2; DNA: TGTGCCAGCTCACCGGTCGGACTAGCGGGGGGTTACGAGCAGTACTTC; CDR3: CASSPVGLAGGYEQYF
size: few; V: TRBV28; J: TRBJ1-2; D: .; DNA: TGTGCCAGCAGGCAACAGGGCCGCTATGGCTACACCTTC; CDR3: CASRQQGRYGYTF
size: many; V: TRBV20-1; J: TRBJ2-3; D: TRBD2; DNA: TGCAGTGCTAGCCCCCGACTAGCGGGAGGGGTAGATACGCAGTATTTT; CDR3: CSASPRLAGGVDTQYF
size: .; V: TRBV6-1; J: TRBJ2-5; D: .; DNA: TGTGCCAGCAGTGACACAGGATACCAAGAGACCCAGTACTTC; CDR3: CASSDTGYQETQYF
size: .; V: TRBV18; J: TRBJ2-5; D: TRBD1; DNA: TGTGCCAGCTCACCATCCGACAGGGAAGAGACCCAGTACTTC; CDR3: CASSPSDREETQYF
size: many; V: TRBV4-3; J: TRBJ2-5; D: TRBD2; DNA: TGCGCCAGCAGCCAAACCGGGACTAGCGGGAGCGAGACCCAGTACTTC; CDR3: CASSQTGTSGSETQYF
size: .; V: TRBV4-2; J: TRBJ2-7; D: .; DNA: TGTGCCAGCAGCCAGAACCACGGGAGATACGAGCAGTACTTC; CDR3: CASSQNHGRYEQYF
size: few; V: TRBV5-1; J: TRBJ2-7; D: .; DNA: TGCGCCAGCAGCTTGGCGCGGCGTAACGAGCAGTACTTC; CDR3: CASSLARRNEQYF
size: .; V: TRBV29-1; J: TRBJ1-2; D: .; DNA: TGCAGCGTTGAAAATAACTATGGCTACACCTTC; CDR3: CSVENNYGYTF
size: .; V: TRBV27; J: TRBJ2-7; D: TRBD1; DNA: TGTGCCAGCAGTCTCTCCGGGACAGGGTCGAGGGAGCAGTACTTC; CDR3: CASSLSGTGSREQYF
size: .; V: TRBV11-2; J: TRBJ2-2; D: .; DNA: TGTGCCAGCAGCTTAAATTTCCCGGGCGGGGAGCTGTTTTTT; CDR3: CASSLNFPGGELFF
size: few; V: TRBV2; J: TRBJ1-3; D: .; DNA: TGTGCCAGCAACACCCAGTTCTCTGGAAACACCATATATTTT; CDR3: CASNTQFSGNTIYF
size: few; V: TRBV7-2; J: TRBJ2-7; D: TRBD2; DNA: TGTGCCAGCAGCTTAGTAGTAGCGGGACATCTCTACGAGCAGTACTTC; CDR3: CASSLVVAGHLYEQYF
size: .; V: TRBV27; J: TRBJ2-1; D: .; DNA: TGTGCCAGCAGTAAACTAGGTCGTGCCTACAGTGAGCAGTTCTTC; CDR3: CASSKLGRAYSEQFF
size: few; V: TRBV21-1; J: TRBJ2-4; D: .; DNA: TGTGCCAGCAGCCGACTAGCGGGAGACAACATTCAGTACTTC; CDR3: CASSRLAGDNIQYF
size: few; V: TRBV27; J: TRBJ2-1; D: .; DNA: TGTGCCAGCAGTTTTAATTGGAACTCCTACAATGAGCAGTTCTTC; CDR3: CASSFNWNSYNEQFF
size: .; V: TRBV27; J: TRBJ2-1; D: .; DNA: TGTGCCAGCAGTTTACGGCAGATATCCAATGAGCAGTTCTTC; CDR3: CASSLRQISNEQFF
size: few; V: TRBV9; J: TRBJ2-7; D: TRBD2; DNA: TGTGCCAGCAGCGTCGGGACTAGAGGAAGCCAGCAGTACTTC; CDR3: CASSVGTRGSQQYF
size: .; V: TRBV27; J: TRBJ2-7; D: .; DNA: TGTGCCAGCAGAACCCCCAGGGGGGACTACGAGCAGTACTTC; CDR3: CASRTPRGDYEQYF
size: few; V: TRBV7-9; J: TRBJ2-5; D: .; DNA: TGTGCCAGCAGCTTGGAGGCGGGGTGGGAGACCCAGTACTTC; CDR3: CASSLEAGWETQYF